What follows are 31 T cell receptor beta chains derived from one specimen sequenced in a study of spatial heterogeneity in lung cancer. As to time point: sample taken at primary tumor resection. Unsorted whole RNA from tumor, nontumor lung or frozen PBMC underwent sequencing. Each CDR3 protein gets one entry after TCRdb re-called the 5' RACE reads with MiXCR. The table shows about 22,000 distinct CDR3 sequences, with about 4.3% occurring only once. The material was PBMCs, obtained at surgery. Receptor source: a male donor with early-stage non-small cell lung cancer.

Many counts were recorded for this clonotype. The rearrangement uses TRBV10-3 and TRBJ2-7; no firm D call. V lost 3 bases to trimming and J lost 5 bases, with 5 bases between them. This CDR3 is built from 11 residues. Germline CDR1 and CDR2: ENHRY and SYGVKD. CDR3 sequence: CAISDLHEQYF. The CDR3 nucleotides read TGTGCCATCAGTGATCTTCACGAGCAGTACTTC.

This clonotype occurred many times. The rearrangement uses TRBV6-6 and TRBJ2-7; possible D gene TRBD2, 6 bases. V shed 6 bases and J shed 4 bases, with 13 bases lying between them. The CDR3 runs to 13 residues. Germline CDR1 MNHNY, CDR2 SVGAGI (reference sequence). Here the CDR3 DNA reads TGTGCCAGCAGAAGGTCTAGCGAGTACGAGCAGTACTTC. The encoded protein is CASRRSSEYEQYF.

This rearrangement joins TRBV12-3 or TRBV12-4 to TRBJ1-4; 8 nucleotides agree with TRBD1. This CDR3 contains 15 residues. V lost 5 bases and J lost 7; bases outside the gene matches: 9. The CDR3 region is CASSLRTGRGEKLFF. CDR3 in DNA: TGTGCCAGCAGTCTCCGGACAGGGCGGGGTGAAAAACTGTTTTTT.

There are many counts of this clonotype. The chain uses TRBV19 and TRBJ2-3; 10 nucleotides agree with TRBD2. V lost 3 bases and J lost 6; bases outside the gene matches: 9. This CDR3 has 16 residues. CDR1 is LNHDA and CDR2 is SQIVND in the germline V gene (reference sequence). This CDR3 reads CASSIEREGTPDTQYF. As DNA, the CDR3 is TGTGCCAGTAGTATTGAGCGGGAGGGCACGCCGGATACGCAGTATTTT. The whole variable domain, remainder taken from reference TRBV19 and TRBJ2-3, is DGGITQSPKYLFRKEGQNVTLSCEQNLNHDAMYWYRQDPGQGLRLIYYSQIVNDFQKGDIAEGYSVSREKKESFPLTVTSAQKNPTAFYLCASSIEREGTPDTQYFGPGTRLTVL.

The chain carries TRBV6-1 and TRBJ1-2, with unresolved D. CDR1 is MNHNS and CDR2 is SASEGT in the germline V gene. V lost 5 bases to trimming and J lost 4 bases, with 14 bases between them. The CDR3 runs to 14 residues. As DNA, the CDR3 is TGTGCCAGCAGTCCCCGGACGGACGCCTATGGCTACACCTTC. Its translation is CASSPRTDAYGYTF.

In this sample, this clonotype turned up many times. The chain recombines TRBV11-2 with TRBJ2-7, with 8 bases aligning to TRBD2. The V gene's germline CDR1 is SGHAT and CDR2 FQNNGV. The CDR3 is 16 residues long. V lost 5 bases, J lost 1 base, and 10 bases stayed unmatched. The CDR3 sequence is CASSTTAGGESYEQYF. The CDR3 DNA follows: TGTGCCAGCAGCACCACCGCGGGGGGCGAGTCCTACGAGCAGTACTTC.

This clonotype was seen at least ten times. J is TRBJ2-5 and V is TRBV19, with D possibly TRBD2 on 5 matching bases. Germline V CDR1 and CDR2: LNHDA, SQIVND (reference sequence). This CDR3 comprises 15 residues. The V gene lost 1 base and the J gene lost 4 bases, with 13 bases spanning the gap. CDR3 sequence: CASSIGFRRSETQYF. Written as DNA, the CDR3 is TGTGCCAGTAGTATAGGGTTTAGGAGGTCAGAGACCCAGTACTTC.

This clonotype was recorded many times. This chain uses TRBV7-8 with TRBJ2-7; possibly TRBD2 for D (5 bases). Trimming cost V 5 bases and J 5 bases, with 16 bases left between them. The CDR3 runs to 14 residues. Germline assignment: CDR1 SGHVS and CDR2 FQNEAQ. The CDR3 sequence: CASSPGGRADEQYF. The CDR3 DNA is TGTGCCAGCAGCCCTGGAGGTCGAGCTGACGAGCAGTACTTC.

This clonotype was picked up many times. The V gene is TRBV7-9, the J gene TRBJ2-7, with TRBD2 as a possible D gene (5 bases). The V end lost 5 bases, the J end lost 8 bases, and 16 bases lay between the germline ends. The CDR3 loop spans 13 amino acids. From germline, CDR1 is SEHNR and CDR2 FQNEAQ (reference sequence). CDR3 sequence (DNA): TGTGCCAGCAGCCCCTCGGGGATCCCACAGCAGTACTTC. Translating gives CASSPSGIPQQYF. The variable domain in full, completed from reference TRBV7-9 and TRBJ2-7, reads DTGVSQNPRHKITKRGQNVTFRCDPISEHNRLYWYRQTLGQGPEFLTYFQNEAQLEKSRLLSDRFSAERPKGSFSTLEIQRTEQGDSAMYLCASSPSGIPQQYFGPGTRLTVT.

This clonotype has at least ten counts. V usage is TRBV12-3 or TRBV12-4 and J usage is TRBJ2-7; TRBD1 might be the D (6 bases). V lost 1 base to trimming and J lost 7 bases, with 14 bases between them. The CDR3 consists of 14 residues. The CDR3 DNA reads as TGTGCCAGCAGTTTAGGGCAGGGGCCTAGGGAGCAGTACTTC. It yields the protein CASSLGQGPREQYF.

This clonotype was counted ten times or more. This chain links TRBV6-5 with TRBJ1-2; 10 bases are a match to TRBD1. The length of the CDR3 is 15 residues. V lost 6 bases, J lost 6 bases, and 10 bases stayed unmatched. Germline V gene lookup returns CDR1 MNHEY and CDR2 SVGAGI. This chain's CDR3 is CASRSPGTGVHGYTF. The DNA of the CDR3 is TGTGCCAGCAGATCACCCGGGACAGGGGTCCATGGCTACACCTTC.

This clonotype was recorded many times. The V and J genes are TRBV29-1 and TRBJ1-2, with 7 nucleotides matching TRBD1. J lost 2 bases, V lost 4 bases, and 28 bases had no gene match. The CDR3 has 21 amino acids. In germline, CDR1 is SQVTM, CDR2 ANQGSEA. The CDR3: CSVAPSGTEGLLLLENYGYTF. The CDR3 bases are TGCAGCGTTGCCCCCTCCGGGACAGAGGGACTACTACTACTGGAGAACTATGGCTACACCTTC.

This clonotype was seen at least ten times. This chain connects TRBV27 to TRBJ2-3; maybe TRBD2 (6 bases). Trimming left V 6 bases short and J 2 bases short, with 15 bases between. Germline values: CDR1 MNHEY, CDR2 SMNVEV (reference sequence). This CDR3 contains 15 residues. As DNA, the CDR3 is TGTGCCAGCAGCCCCCTGGGAGGATTCACAGATACGCAGTATTTT. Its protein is CASSPLGGFTDTQYF.

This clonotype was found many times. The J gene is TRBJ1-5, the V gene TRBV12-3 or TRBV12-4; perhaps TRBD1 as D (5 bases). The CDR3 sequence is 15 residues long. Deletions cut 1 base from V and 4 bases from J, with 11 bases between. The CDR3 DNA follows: TGTGCCAGCAGTTTAGGGGACCTTCCTAATCAGCCCCAGCATTTT. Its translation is CASSLGDLPNQPQHF.

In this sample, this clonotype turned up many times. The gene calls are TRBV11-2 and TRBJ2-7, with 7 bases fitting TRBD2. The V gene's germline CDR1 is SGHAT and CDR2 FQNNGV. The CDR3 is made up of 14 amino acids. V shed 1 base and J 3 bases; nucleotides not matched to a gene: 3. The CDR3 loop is CASSLAGGSYEQYF. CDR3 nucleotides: TGTGCCAGCAGCTTAGCGGGGGGAAGCTACGAGCAGTACTTC. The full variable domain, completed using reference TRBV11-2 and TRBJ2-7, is EAGVAQSPRYKIIEKRQSVAFWCNPISGHATLYWYQQILGQGPKLLIQFQNNGVVDDSQLPKDRFSAERLKGVDSTLKIQPAKLEDSAVYLCASSLAGGSYEQYFGPGTRLTVT.

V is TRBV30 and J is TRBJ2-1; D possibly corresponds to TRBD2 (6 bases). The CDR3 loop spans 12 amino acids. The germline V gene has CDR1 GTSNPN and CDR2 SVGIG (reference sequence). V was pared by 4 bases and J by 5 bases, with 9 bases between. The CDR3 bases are TGTGCCTGGACCCGGGGGAACAATGAGCAGTTCTTC. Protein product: CAWTRGNNEQFF.

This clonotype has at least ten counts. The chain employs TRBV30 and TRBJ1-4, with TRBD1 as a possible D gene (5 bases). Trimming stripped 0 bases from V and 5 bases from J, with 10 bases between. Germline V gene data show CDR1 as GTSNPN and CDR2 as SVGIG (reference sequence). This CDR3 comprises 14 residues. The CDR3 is CAWSVQGVNEKLFF. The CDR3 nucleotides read TGTGCCTGGAGTGTACAAGGGGTGAATGAAAAACTGTTTTTT.

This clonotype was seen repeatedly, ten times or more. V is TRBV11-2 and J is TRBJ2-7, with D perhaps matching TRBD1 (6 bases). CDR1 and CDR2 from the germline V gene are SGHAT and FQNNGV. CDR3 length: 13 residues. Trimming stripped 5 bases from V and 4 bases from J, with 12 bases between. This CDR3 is CASSGLRGYEQYF. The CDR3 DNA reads TGTGCCAGCAGCGGCTTAAGGGGGTACGAGCAGTACTTC.

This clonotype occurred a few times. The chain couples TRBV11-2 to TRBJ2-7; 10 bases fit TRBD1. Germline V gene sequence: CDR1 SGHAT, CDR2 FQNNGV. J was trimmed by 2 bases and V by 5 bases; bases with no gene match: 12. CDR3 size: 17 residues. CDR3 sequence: CASSPRPGQGLPYEQYF. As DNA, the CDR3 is TGTGCCAGCAGCCCCCGCCCGGGACAGGGGCTACCCTACGAGCAGTACTTC.

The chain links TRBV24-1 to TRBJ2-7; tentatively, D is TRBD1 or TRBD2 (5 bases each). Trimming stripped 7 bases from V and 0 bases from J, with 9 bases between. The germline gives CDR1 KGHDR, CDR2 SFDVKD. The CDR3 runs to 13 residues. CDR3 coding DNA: TGTGCCACCAGGGGGGACCGCTCCTACGAGCAGTACTTC. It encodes CATRGDRSYEQYF.

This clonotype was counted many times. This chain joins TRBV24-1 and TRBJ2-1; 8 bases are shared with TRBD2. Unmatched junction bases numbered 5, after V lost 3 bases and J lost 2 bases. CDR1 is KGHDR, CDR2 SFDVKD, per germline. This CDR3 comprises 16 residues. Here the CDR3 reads CATSDRSGRTYNEQFF. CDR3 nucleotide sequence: TGTGCCACCAGTGATAGGAGCGGGAGAACCTACAATGAGCAGTTCTTC.

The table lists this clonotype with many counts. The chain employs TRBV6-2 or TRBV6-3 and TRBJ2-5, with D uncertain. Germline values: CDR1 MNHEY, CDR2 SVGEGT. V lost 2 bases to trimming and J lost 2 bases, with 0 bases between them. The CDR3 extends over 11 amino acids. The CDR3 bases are TGTGCCAGCAGTTACCAAGAGACCCAGTACTTC. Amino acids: CASSYQETQYF.

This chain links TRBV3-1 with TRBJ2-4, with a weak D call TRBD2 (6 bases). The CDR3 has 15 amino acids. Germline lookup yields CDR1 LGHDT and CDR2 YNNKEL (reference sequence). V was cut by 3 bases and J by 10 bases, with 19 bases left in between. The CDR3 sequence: CASSQQRSRGGIQYF. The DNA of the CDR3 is TGTGCCAGCAGCCAGCAACGATCGCGGGGTGGGATTCAGTACTTC.

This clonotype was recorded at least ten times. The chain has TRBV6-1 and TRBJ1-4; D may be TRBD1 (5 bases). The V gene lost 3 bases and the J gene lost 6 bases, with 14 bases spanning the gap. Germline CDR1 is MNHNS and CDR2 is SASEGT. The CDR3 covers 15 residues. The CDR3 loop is CASSEGGGADEKLFF. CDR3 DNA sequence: TGTGCCAGCAGTGAGGGAGGAGGGGCAGATGAAAAACTGTTTTTT.

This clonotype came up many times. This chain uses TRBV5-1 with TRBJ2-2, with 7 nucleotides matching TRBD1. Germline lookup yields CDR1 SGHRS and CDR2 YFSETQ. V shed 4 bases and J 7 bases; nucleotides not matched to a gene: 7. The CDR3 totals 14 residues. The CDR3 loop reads CASSLIGGFGELFF. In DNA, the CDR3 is TGCGCCAGCAGCCTGATAGGGGGCTTCGGGGAGCTGTTTTTT. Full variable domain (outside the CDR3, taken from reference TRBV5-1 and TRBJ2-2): KAGVTQTPRYLIKTRGQQVTLSCSPISGHRSVSWYQQTPGQGLQFLFEYFSETQRNKGNFPGRFSGRQFSNSRSEMNVSTLELGDSALYLCASSLIGGFGELFFGEGSRLTVL.

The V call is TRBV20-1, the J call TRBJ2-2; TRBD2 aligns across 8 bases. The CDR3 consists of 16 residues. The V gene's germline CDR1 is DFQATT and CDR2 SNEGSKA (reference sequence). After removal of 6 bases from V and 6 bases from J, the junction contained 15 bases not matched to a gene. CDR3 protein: CSAPFSGAPSAGELFF. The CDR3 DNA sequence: TGCAGTGCCCCTTTTAGCGGGGCCCCTTCGGCCGGGGAGCTGTTTTTT.

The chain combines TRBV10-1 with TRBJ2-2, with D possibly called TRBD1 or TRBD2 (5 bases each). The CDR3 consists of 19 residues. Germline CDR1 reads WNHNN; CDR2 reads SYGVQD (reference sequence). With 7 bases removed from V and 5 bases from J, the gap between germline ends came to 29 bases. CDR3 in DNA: TGCGCCAGCACCGCGGGTAGAGTTTGTGGGGACCCGGGGACCGGGGAGCTGTTTTTT. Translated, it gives CASTAGRVCGDPGTGELFF.

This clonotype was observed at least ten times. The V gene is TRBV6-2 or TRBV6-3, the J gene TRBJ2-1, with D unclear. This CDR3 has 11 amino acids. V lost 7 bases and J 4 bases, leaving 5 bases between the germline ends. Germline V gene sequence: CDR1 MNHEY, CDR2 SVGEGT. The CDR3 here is CASKIYNEQFF. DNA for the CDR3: TGTGCCAGCAAAATTTACAATGAGCAGTTCTTC.

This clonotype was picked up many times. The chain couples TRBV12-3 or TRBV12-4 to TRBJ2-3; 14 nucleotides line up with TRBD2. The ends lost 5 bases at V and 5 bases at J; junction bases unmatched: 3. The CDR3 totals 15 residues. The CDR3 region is CASSGLAGGIDTQYF. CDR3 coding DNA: TGTGCCAGCAGTGGACTAGCGGGGGGTATAGATACGCAGTATTTT.

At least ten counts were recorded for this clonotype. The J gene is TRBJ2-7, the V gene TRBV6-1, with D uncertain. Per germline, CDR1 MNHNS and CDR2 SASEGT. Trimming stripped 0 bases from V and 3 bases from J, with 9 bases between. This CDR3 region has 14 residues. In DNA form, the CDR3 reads TGTGCCAGCAGTGAAGCGACGGGTTACTACGAGCAGTACTTC. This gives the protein CASSEATGYYEQYF.

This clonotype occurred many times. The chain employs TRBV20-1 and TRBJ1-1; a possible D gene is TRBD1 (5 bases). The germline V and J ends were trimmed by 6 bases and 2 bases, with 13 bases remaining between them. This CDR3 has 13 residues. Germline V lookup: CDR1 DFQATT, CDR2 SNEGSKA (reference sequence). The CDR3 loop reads CSARGLYNTEAFF. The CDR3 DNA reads TGCAGTGCCCGGGGACTGTATAACACTGAAGCTTTCTTT.